The clone carrying this T cell receptor beta chain has a count of ten or more. Antigen specificity is unknown. This table comes from immunoSEQ multiplex PCR, and its TCRdb copy is limited to in-frame clones, with some not included. This sample has under 50,000 clones, each found more than once. This sample is drawn from a study of T cells after posttransplantation cyclophosphamide. Study-wide results and limits: Recipient CMV seropositivity and CMV reactivation strongly tracked TRB clonality.

This CDR3 spans 11 amino acids. Germline V gives CDR1 SGHTA, CDR2 FQGNSA. V was clipped by 4 bases and J by 7 bases, with 5 bases between them. Sequenced material: PBMCs. J is TRBJ2-1 and V is TRBV7-2, with D unresolved. This receptor was obtained from a man aged 40-49 years in good health, CMV-negative, and a related stem cell transplant donor. CDR3 in amino acids: CASSSMNEQFF. The CDR3 DNA reads TGTGCCAGCAGCTCCATGAATGAGCAGTTCTTC.